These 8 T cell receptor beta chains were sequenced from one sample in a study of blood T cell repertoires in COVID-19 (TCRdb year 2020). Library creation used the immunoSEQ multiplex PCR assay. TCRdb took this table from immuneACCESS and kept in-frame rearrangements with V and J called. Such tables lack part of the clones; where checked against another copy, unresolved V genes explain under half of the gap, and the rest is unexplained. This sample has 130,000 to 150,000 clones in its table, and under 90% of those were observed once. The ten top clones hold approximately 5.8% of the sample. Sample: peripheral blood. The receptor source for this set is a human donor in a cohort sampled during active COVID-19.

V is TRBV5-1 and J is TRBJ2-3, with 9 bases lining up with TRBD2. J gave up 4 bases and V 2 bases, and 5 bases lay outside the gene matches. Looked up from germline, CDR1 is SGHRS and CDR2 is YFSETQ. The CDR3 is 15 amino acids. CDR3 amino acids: CASSFAGGSSDTQYF. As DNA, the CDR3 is TGCGCCAGCAGCTTCGCGGGGGGGTCGTCAGATACGCAGTATTTT.

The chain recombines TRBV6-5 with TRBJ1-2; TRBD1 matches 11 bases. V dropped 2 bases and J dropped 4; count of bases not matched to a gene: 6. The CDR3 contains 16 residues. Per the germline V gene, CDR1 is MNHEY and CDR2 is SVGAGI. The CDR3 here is CASSYGGTGGIYGYTF. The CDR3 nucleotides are TGTGCCAGCAGTTACGGTGGGACAGGGGGTATCTATGGCTACACCTTC.

CDR3 residues: CASSQQPTGELFF. The CDR3 DNA is TGTGCCAGCAGCCAACAGCCTACCGGGGAGCTGTTTTTT. V gene TRBV11-3 combines with J gene TRBJ2-2; D gene ambiguous. Germline V gene sequence: CDR1 SGHNT, CDR2 YENEEA. The CDR3 is 13 residues long. V was clipped by 5 bases and J by 5 bases, with 9 bases between them.

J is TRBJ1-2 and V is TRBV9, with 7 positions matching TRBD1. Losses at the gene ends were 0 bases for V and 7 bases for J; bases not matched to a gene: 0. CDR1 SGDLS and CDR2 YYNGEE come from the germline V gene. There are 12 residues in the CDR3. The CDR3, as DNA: TGTGCCAGCAGCGTAGGGACAGGTGGCTACACCTTC. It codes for CASSVGTGGYTF.

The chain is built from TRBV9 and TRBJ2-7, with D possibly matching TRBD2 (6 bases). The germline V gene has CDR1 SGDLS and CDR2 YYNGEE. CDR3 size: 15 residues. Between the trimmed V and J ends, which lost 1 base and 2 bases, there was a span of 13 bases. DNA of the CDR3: TGTGCCAGCAGCGTATCCGGGACTGGGGCCTACGAGCAGTACTTC. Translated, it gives CASSVSGTGAYEQYF.

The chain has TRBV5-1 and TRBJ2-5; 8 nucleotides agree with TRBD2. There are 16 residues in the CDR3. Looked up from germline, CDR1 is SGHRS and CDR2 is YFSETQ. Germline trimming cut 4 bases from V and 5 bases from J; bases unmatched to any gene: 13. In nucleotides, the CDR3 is TGCGCCAGCAGCCCCCGGGGCGGGGGGTCCGGGGAGACCCAGTACTTC. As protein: CASSPRGGGSGETQYF.

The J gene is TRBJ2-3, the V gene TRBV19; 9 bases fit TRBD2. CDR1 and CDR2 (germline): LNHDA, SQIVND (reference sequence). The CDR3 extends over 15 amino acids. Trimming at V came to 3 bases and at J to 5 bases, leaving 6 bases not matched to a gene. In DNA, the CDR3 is TGTGCCAGTAGTATTAGGACTAGCGCATTAGATACGCAGTATTTT. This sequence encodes CASSIRTSALDTQYF.

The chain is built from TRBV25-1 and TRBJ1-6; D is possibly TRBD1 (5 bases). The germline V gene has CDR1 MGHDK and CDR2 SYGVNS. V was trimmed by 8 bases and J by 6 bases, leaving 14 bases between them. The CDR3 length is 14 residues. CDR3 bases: TGTGCCAGCGCGACAGAAAACCGTAATTCACCCCTCCACTTT. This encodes CASATENRNSPLHF.